This entry features one T cell receptor (beta chain) sequence. Its antigen is undetermined. It was genomic DNA that served as the template for profiling TCR beta VDJ and CDR3. TCRdb independently ran MiXCR on the reads; one entry per CDR3 protein. Of about 210,000 distinct CDR3 sequences in the sample, around 60% were seen once. Germline CDR1 and CDR2: DFQATT and SNEGSKA (reference sequence). The CDR3 has 16 residues. Trimming took off 0 bases at V and 0 bases at J, with 14 bases between the two ends. This sample was included in a study of CD8+CD57+ T cells in acquired aplastic anemia. Study-wide findings and caveats: Overlap between patients and controls comprised twenty-nine CD8+ CDR3 sequences.

This clonotype was obtained from a human donor in good health. This rearrangement joins TRBV20-1 to TRBJ1-1, with no clear D. The material sequenced was sorted CD4+, CD8+, or CD8+CD57+ T cells (not recorded which) from PBMCs. CDR3 residues: CSARDFRFNMNTEAFF. The CDR3, as DNA: TGCAGTGCTAGAGATTTTAGGTTTAACATGAACACTGAAGCTTTCTTT.